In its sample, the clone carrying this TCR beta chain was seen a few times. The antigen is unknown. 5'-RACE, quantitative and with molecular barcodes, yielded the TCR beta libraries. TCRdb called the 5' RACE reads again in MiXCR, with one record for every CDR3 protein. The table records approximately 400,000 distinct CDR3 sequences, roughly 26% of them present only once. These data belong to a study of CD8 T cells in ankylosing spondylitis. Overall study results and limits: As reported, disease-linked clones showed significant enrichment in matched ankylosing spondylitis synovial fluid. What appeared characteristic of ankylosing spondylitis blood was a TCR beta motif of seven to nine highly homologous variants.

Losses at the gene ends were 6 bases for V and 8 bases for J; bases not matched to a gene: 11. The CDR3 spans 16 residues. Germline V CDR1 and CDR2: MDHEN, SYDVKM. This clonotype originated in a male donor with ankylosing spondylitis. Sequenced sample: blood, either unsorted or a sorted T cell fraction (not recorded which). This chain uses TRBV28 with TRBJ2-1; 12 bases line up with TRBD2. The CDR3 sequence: CASRGTSGRKWDEQFF. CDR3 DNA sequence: TGTGCCAGCAGGGGAACTAGCGGGAGGAAGTGGGATGAGCAGTTCTTC.